A selection of T cell receptor beta chains follows, all from one sample in a study of shared clonotypes between healthy human individuals. TCRdb's table, derived via immunoSEQ multiplex PCR, lists solely in-frame clones and lacks some. This sample has around 2.1 million clones; approximately 94% occur once, and the top ten carry around 0.13%. Sequencing used naive CD4+ T cells sorted from blood. These receptors were obtained from a man aged 18 to 30 in good health. Each CDR3 is given with its conserved first and last residue. The D gene is left open where the match is weak. For some rows the clone size is stated as once, few or many, or as a class when expanded; others skip it.

>TRBV9|NA|NA|TRBJ1-1
CASSVGGITEAFF
TGTGCCAGCAGCGTAGGGGGCATCACTGAAGCTTTCTTT
>TRBV18|NA|NA|TRBJ1-4
CASSPGQVATNEKLFF
TGTGCCAGCTCACCGGGTCAGGTTGCAACTAATGAAAAACTGTTTTTT
>TRBV6-5|NA|NA|TRBJ2-4
CASSPFRGDKNIQYF
TGTGCCAGCAGTCCGTTTCGGGGAGACAAAAACATTCAGTACTTC
>TRBV4-2|NA|TRBD1|TRBJ1-2
CASSQPGTELNYGYTF
TGTGCCAGCAGCCAGCCCGGGACAGAGCTAAACTATGGCTACACCTTC
>TRBV10-1|NA|NA|TRBJ2-5
CASSESLGFQETQYF
TGCGCCAGCAGTGAGTCATTGGGATTCCAAGAGACCCAGTACTTC
>TRBV5-6|NA|TRBD1|TRBJ2-3
CASSLGPHDRVTLGQYF
TGTGCCAGCAGCTTGGGACCACACGACAGGGTTACCCTCGGGCAGTATTTT
>TRBV25-1|NA|NA|TRBJ2-6
CASTTQGGANVLTF
TGTGCCAGCACAACCCAGGGTGGGGCCAACGTCCTGACTTTC
>TRBV5-6|NA|TRBD2|TRBJ2-5
CASRLAGAETQYF
TGTGCCAGCAGACTAGCGGGAGCGGAGACCCAGTACTTC
>TRBV10-3|NA|NA|TRBJ1-6
CAISPGSDSPLHF
TGTGCCATCAGCCCAGGCTCCGATTCACCCCTCCACTTT
>TRBV27|NA|NA|TRBJ2-2
CASSLSAGPAGELFF
TGTGCCAGCAGTTTATCGGCGGGGCCGGCCGGGGAGCTGTTTTTT
>TRBV5-1|once|NA|TRBJ2-7
CASSSTGPYEQYF
TGCGCCAGCAGCTCTACAGGCCCCTACGAGCAGTACTTC
>TRBV6-4|NA|NA|TRBJ1-2
CASSRHKGYGYTF
TGTGCCAGCAGCCGACATAAAGGCTATGGCTACACCTTC
>TRBV7-9|NA|NA|TRBJ1-2
CAGDRGLNYGYTF
TGTGCCGGCGACCGGGGGTTAAACTATGGCTACACCTTC
>TRBV2|few|NA|TRBJ1-3
CASSEAILGNTIYF
TGTGCCAGCAGTGAAGCGATCCTTGGAAACACCATATATTTT
>TRBV30|NA|NA|TRBJ2-5
CAWSVQGRETQYF
TGTGCCTGGAGTGTACAAGGGAGAGAGACCCAGTACTTC
>TRBV21-1|NA|NA|TRBJ1-5
CASSCRRRYNQPQHF
TGTGCCAGCAGCTGCCGGAGAAGATACAATCAGCCCCAGCATTTT
>TRBV27|NA|NA|TRBJ1-1
CASSSTGRTEAFF
TGTGCCAGCAGTTCCACGGGTCGGACTGAAGCTTTCTTT
>TRBV10-3|NA|NA|TRBJ2-7
CAIRGDVAYEQYF
TGTGCCATCAGAGGGGACGTTGCCTACGAGCAGTACTTC
>TRBV6-4|NA|TRBD1|TRBJ2-2
CASSVIWTGVSTGELFF
TGTGCCAGCAGTGTAATTTGGACAGGGGTCTCAACCGGGGAGCTGTTTTTT
>TRBV5-6|NA|TRBD2|TRBJ2-5
CASSPGLAGGQETQYF
TGTGCCAGCAGCCCGGGACTAGCGGGGGGTCAAGAGACCCAGTACTTC
>TRBV10-3|NA|TRBD2|TRBJ2-7
CAISEVGLAFYEQYF
TGTGCCATCAGTGAGGTGGGACTAGCGTTTTACGAGCAGTACTTC
>TRBV10-3|NA|NA|TRBJ2-1
CAISEIGHEQFF
TGTGCCATCAGTGAGATCGGGCATGAGCAGTTCTTC
>TRBV28|NA|TRBD2|TRBJ2-2
CASSGSGRAGGTGELFF
TGTGCCAGCAGCGGGAGCGGGAGGGCCGGAGGGACCGGGGAGCTGTTTTTT
>TRBV18|NA|TRBD1|TRBJ2-7
CASSVTGTGGHEQYF
TGTGCCAGCTCAGTTACCGGGACAGGGGGCCACGAGCAGTACTTC
>TRBV9|NA|TRBD1|TRBJ2-5
CASTLTGTETQYF
TGTGCCAGCACGTTGACAGGGACCGAGACCCAGTACTTC
>TRBV14|NA|NA|TRBJ2-3
CASSQRWRATDTQYF
TGTGCCAGCAGCCAACGCTGGCGGGCCACAGATACGCAGTATTTT
>TRBV4-2|NA|NA|TRBJ1-4
CASSQDKGRGWNEKLFF
TGTGCCAGCAGCCAAGATAAAGGGAGGGGATGGAATGAAAAACTGTTTTTT
>TRBV6-1|NA|NA|TRBJ2-7
CANNRGRPFWEQYF
TGTGCCAACAACCGAGGGCGCCCCTTTTGGGAGCAGTACTTC